This TCR beta chain was captured in a study of blood T cell repertoires in COVID-19. V shed 7 bases and J shed 0 bases, with 15 bases lying between them. The germline V gene has CDR1 MDHEN and CDR2 SYDVKM. The CDR3 consists of 15 residues. TCRdb's table, derived via immunoSEQ multiplex PCR, lists solely in-frame clones and lacks some. The data contain 350,000 to 450,000 clones, roughly 90% of them singletons. The chain employs TRBV28 and TRBJ1-2; possible D gene TRBD1, 5 bases. This sequence was found in a woman between 40 and 50 years old with COVID-19, enrolled during active disease. The sample was peripheral blood. The CDR3 here is CASKTDRLPNYGYTF. CDR3 sequence (DNA): TGTGCCAGCAAGACAGATCGCCTCCCTAACTATGGCTACACCTTC.